This is a list of T cell receptor beta chains from one sample in a study of human T cells and chemical hapten exposure. A single record per CDR3 protein comes from TCRdb applying MiXCR to the RACE reads. The sample records a few hundred thousand distinct CDR3 sequences, 4.8% being singletons. The source was whole blood, collected in connection with sensitization to the hapten diphenylcyclopropenone (DPC). The receptor set was obtained from a woman aged 45-60 years with alopecia areata. Some clones in this sample may be carry-over from other donors' samples. CDR3s include the opening cysteine and the closing phenylalanine or tryptophan. The D gene is left open where the match is weak. Size is omitted from some rows. Given values are once, few, many or a class for expanded clones.

CDR3: CASSLSKGHEKLFF; DNA: TGTGCCAGCAGCTTATCAAAAGGGCATGAAAAACTGTTTTTT; D: -; size: many; V: TRBV5-4; J: TRBJ1-4
CDR3: CSVDTGNTEAFF; DNA: TGCAGCGTTGATACAGGGAACACTGAAGCTTTCTTT; D: -; size: many; V: TRBV29-1; J: TRBJ1-1
CDR3: CASQRSDTQYF; DNA: TGTGCCTCTCAGCGCTCCGATACGCAGTATTTT; D: -; size: many; V: TRBV9; J: TRBJ2-3
CDR3: CASSPWTGQYYGYTF; DNA: TGTGCCAGCAGTCCATGGACAGGTCAATACTATGGCTACACCTTC; D: TRBD1; size: many; V: TRBV27; J: TRBJ1-2
CDR3: CASVWGQVGTEAFF; DNA: TGTGCCAGCGTCTGGGGACAGGTCGGCACTGAAGCTTTCTTT; D: TRBD1; size: few; V: TRBV12-3/TRBV12-4; J: TRBJ1-1
CDR3: CASSESAGNYGYTF; DNA: TGCGCCAGCAGTGAGTCTGCAGGAAACTATGGCTACACCTTC; D: -; size: -; V: TRBV10-2; J: TRBJ1-2
CDR3: CASSVDGETQYF; DNA: TGTGCCAGCAGCGTTGATGGGGAGACCCAGTACTTC; D: -; size: -; V: TRBV9; J: TRBJ2-5
CDR3: CSVERHEQFF; DNA: TGCAGCGTTGAACGGCATGAGCAGTTCTTC; D: -; size: many; V: TRBV29-1; J: TRBJ2-1
CDR3: CSVVSGTGNGYTF; DNA: TGCAGCGTCGTATCCGGGACAGGGAATGGCTACACCTTC; D: TRBD1; size: few; V: TRBV29-1; J: TRBJ1-2
CDR3: CASSQELRGFAEAFF; DNA: TGTGCCAGCAGCCAAGAACTGAGGGGGTTCGCTGAAGCTTTCTTT; D: -; size: many; V: TRBV3-1; J: TRBJ1-1
CDR3: CASSSLDRGNEQYF; DNA: TGTGCCAGCTCATCCTTAGACAGGGGTAACGAGCAGTACTTC; D: TRBD1; size: few; V: TRBV18; J: TRBJ2-7
CDR3: CASRSTGISGANVLTF; DNA: TGTGCCAGCAGGTCAACAGGGATCTCTGGGGCCAACGTCCTGACTTTC; D: -; size: many; V: TRBV6-5; J: TRBJ2-6
CDR3: CASSYTKTGPGNTIYF; DNA: TGTGCCAGCAGTTACACTAAGACAGGCCCAGGAAACACCATATATTTT; D: -; size: many; V: TRBV6-5; J: TRBJ1-3
CDR3: CASSFARDSDTQYF; DNA: TGTGCCAGCAGCTTTGCCCGGGACTCAGATACGCAGTATTTT; D: -; size: few; V: TRBV7-9; J: TRBJ2-3
CDR3: CASSQDDSLYGYTF; DNA: TGTGCCAGCAGCCAAGACGATAGCCTCTATGGCTACACCTTC; D: -; size: -; V: TRBV3-1; J: TRBJ1-2
CDR3: CCGEQGSTDTQYF; DNA: TGCTGCGGGGAGCAGGGGAGCACAGATACGCAGTATTTT; D: -; size: many; V: TRBV29-1; J: TRBJ2-3
CDR3: CASSPGTSGSRAQYF; DNA: TGTGCCAGCAGCCCTGGGACTAGCGGGAGTCGGGCCCAGTACTTC; D: TRBD2; size: few; V: TRBV9; J: TRBJ2-5
CDR3: CSARVDRGRWQYF; DNA: TGCAGTGCTAGAGTGGACAGGGGGCGGTGGCAGTACTTC; D: TRBD1; size: many; V: TRBV20-1; J: TRBJ2-7
CDR3: CASSQSLNTEAFF; DNA: TGTGCCAGCAGTCAGTCACTTAACACTGAAGCTTTCTTT; D: -; size: many; V: TRBV12-3/TRBV12-4; J: TRBJ1-1
CDR3: CASSPDGGAGETQYF; DNA: TGTGCCAGCAGTCCTGATGGGGGGGCCGGAGAGACCCAGTACTTC; D: -; size: -; V: TRBV12-3/TRBV12-4; J: TRBJ2-5
CDR3: CAIREGRGSPLHF; DNA: TGTGCCATCAGGGAAGGCAGGGGTTCACCCCTCCACTTT; D: -; size: few; V: TRBV10-3; J: TRBJ1-6
CDR3: CSVERLRNEQFF; DNA: TGCAGCGTCGAACGTCTGCGCAATGAGCAGTTCTTC; D: -; size: many; V: TRBV29-1; J: TRBJ2-1
CDR3: CASSSPDYQETQYF; DNA: TGTGCCAGCAGTTCCCCGGACTATCAAGAGACCCAGTACTTC; D: -; size: many; V: TRBV28; J: TRBJ2-5
CDR3: CAISDPPGLAITYEQYF; DNA: TGTGCCATCAGTGATCCCCCGGGACTAGCGATTACCTACGAGCAGTACTTC; D: TRBD2; size: -; V: TRBV10-3; J: TRBJ2-7
CDR3: CALGRAGELFF; DNA: TGTGCCCTCGGTAGGGCCGGGGAGCTGTTTTTT; D: -; size: many; V: TRBV30; J: TRBJ2-2
CDR3: CASSQVLPDTQYF; DNA: TGTGCCAGCAGCCAAGTGTTGCCAGATACGCAGTATTTT; D: -; size: many; V: TRBV7-2; J: TRBJ2-3
CDR3: CASSVGEGKGHTQYF; DNA: TGTGCCAGCAGCGTAGGAGAGGGAAAGGGGCATACGCAGTATTTT; D: -; size: few; V: TRBV9; J: TRBJ2-3
CDR3: CSARGLGETFNEQYF; DNA: TGCAGTGCTCGTGGACTGGGAGAAACTTTCAACGAGCAGTACTTC; D: -; size: many; V: TRBV20-1; J: TRBJ2-7
CDR3: CASSRAGTSYNEQFF; DNA: TGTGCCAGCAGCCGAGCCGGGACTAGCTACAATGAGCAGTTCTTC; D: TRBD2; size: few; V: TRBV3-1; J: TRBJ2-1
CDR3: CASSYPTSGTYEQYF; DNA: TGTGCCAGCAGTTACCCCACTAGCGGGACCTACGAGCAGTACTTC; D: TRBD2; size: many; V: TRBV6-2/TRBV6-3; J: TRBJ2-7
CDR3: CASSQEGKLAGGQETQYF; DNA: TGTGCCAGCAGCCAAGAGGGGAAACTAGCGGGGGGCCAAGAGACCCAGTACTTC; D: TRBD2; size: many; V: TRBV3-1; J: TRBJ2-5
CDR3: CASSWGQGILNTEAFF; DNA: TGTGCCAGCAGTTGGGGACAGGGGATCTTGAACACTGAAGCTTTCTTT; D: TRBD1; size: -; V: TRBV6-1; J: TRBJ1-1
CDR3: CASSQDREKRNTIYF; DNA: TGTGCCAGCAGTCAGGACAGGGAAAAAAGAAACACCATATATTTT; D: TRBD1; size: many; V: TRBV12-3/TRBV12-4; J: TRBJ1-3
CDR3: CASNNGGAGTDTQYF; DNA: TGTGCCAGCAATAACGGGGGGGCCGGCACAGATACGCAGTATTTT; D: TRBD2; size: -; V: TRBV28; J: TRBJ2-3
CDR3: CASTKEQGVGNQPQHF; DNA: TGTGCCAGCACAAAGGAACAGGGAGTGGGCAATCAGCCCCAGCATTTT; D: -; size: many; V: TRBV14; J: TRBJ1-5
CDR3: CASSQVTEKLFF; DNA: TGCGCCAGCAGCCAAGTAACCGAAAAACTGTTTTTT; D: -; size: many; V: TRBV4-1; J: TRBJ1-4
CDR3: CASSQDWTGSHEQYF; DNA: TGCGCCAGCAGCCAAGATTGGACGGGTAGCCACGAGCAGTACTTC; D: -; size: few; V: TRBV4-1; J: TRBJ2-7
CDR3: CSVGGGSQPQHF; DNA: TGCAGCGTTGGAGGGGGGAGTCAGCCCCAGCATTTT; D: -; size: many; V: TRBV29-1; J: TRBJ1-5
CDR3: CASSLDGTGNSPLHF; DNA: TGTGCCAGCAGTTTGGACGGGACAGGGAATTCACCCCTCCACTTT; D: TRBD1; size: many; V: TRBV12-3/TRBV12-4; J: TRBJ1-6
CDR3: CASSYRLGGHNEKLFF; DNA: TGTGCCAGCAGTTACCGACTAGGGGGCCATAATGAAAAACTGTTTTTT; D: TRBD1; size: few; V: TRBV6-6; J: TRBJ1-4
CDR3: CASSGGLDGGYEQYF; DNA: TGCGCCAGCAGTGGAGGCCTGGATGGGGGCTACGAGCAGTACTTC; D: -; size: many; V: TRBV10-1; J: TRBJ2-7
CDR3: CASSFDGRFGDTEAFF; DNA: TGTGCCAGCAGTTTTGACGGCCGCTTCGGGGACACTGAAGCTTTCTTT; D: -; size: -; V: TRBV27; J: TRBJ1-1
CDR3: CASRRTGGKEKLFF; DNA: TGTGCCAGCAGACGAACAGGGGGGAAGGAAAAACTGTTTTTT; D: TRBD1; size: many; V: TRBV27; J: TRBJ1-4
CDR3: CSASGTVYQETQYF; DNA: TGCAGTGCTTCCGGGACTGTATACCAAGAGACCCAGTACTTC; D: -; size: many; V: TRBV20-1; J: TRBJ2-5
CDR3: CASSTNRDEKLFF; DNA: TGTGCCAGCAGCACAAACAGGGATGAAAAACTGTTTTTT; D: -; size: few; V: TRBV13; J: TRBJ1-4
CDR3: CASSSRDRGHEQYF; DNA: TGCGCCAGCAGCTCCCGGGACAGGGGGCACGAGCAGTACTTC; D: TRBD1; size: many; V: TRBV5-1; J: TRBJ2-7
CDR3: CASSQTPGNTIYF; DNA: TGTGCCAGCAGCCAAACCCCGGGAAACACCATATATTTT; D: -; size: few; V: TRBV3-1; J: TRBJ1-3
CDR3: CASRAQVGGGTDTQYF; DNA: TGTGCCAGCAGGGCACAGGTGGGCGGCGGGACAGATACGCAGTATTTT; D: -; size: few; V: TRBV7-2; J: TRBJ2-3
CDR3: CASSSSGLHNEQFF; DNA: TGTGCCAGCAGCTCCTCCGGCTTACACAATGAGCAGTTCTTC; D: -; size: many; V: TRBV9; J: TRBJ2-1
CDR3: CASSVNRESYEQYF; DNA: TGTGCCAGCAGCGTGAACAGGGAGTCCTACGAGCAGTACTTC; D: -; size: many; V: TRBV9; J: TRBJ2-7
CDR3: CASRLGNNEQFF; DNA: TGTGCCAGCCGCTTAGGTAACAATGAGCAGTTCTTC; D: -; size: few; V: TRBV2; J: TRBJ2-1
CDR3: CASSVSGARGNTIYF; DNA: TGTGCCAGCAGTGTATCTGGGGCAAGAGGAAACACCATATATTTT; D: -; size: -; V: TRBV2; J: TRBJ1-3
CDR3: CASSSGREKLFF; DNA: TGCGCCAGCAGCTCTGGGCGGGAAAAACTGTTTTTT; D: -; size: many; V: TRBV5-1; J: TRBJ1-4
CDR3: CASSLAWGSPSYEQYF; DNA: TGTGCCAGCAGTTTGGCCTGGGGCAGTCCCTCCTACGAGCAGTACTTC; D: -; size: few; V: TRBV27; J: TRBJ2-7
CDR3: CAISERGDRSEGSSTDTQYF; DNA: TGTGCCATCAGTGAGAGGGGAGACAGATCCGAAGGCTCTAGCACAGATACGCAGTATTTT; D: -; size: many; V: TRBV10-3; J: TRBJ2-3
CDR3: CAAGAGAEGTQYF; DNA: TGTGCCGCCGGGGCCGGGGCGGAGGGTACGCAGTATTTT; D: -; size: many; V: TRBV7-2; J: TRBJ2-3
CDR3: CASRFDRGFNEQFF; DNA: TGTGCCAGCAGGTTCGACAGGGGGTTTAATGAGCAGTTCTTC; D: TRBD1; size: many; V: TRBV6-5; J: TRBJ2-1
CDR3: CASSPTGGNLYGYTF; DNA: TGTGCCAGCAGCCCCACGGGAGGGAACCTTTATGGCTACACCTTC; D: -; size: few; V: TRBV16; J: TRBJ1-2
CDR3: CASSQVLRQPQHF; DNA: TGTGCCAGCAGCCAAGTTCTCCGTCAGCCCCAGCATTTT; D: -; size: few; V: TRBV4-2; J: TRBJ1-5
CDR3: CASNSRGEETQYF; DNA: TGTGCCAGCAACTCAAGGGGGGAAGAGACCCAGTACTTC; D: -; size: few; V: TRBV28; J: TRBJ2-5